The source of this TCR beta chain is a study of blood T cell repertoires in COVID-19. Study in general: The study drew acute and convalescent COVID-19 samples from the United States, Italy and Spain.

The germline CDR1 and CDR2 sequences are MNHEY and SVGAGI. This CDR3 spans 14 amino acids. Trimming removed 1 base from V and 6 bases from J; junction bases left unmatched: 5. In the original analysis: The authors estimated nucleated cell counts from reference gene primer amplification. Repertoires were generated with immunoSEQ multiplex PCR, while TCRdb's copy carries only in-frame clones and drops some. The D gene and trimming were derived from the DNA, and the V and J assignments and clone size from that table. Of under 400,000 clones listed, 70% to 90% were seen once; the top ten hold around 9.3%. Seattle's enrolled individuals joined amid active infection and were then monitored longitudinally.

Sequenced input: peripheral blood. This sequence originates from a woman aged 25 to 39 with COVID-19, enrolled during active disease. The V and J genes are TRBV6-5 and TRBJ1-2, with TRBD1 identical over 7 bases. The CDR3 DNA follows: TGTGCCAGCAGTTACTTTAGGGGGCAGGATGGCTACACCTTC. Amino acid sequence: CASSYFRGQDGYTF.